This T cell receptor (beta chain) was captured in a study of a mutant IDH1 vaccine in newly diagnosed glioma. Study information: The earlier regimen, radiotherapy, temozolomide, or both, was most often both.

This clone has more than one count but fewer than ten. Its antigen is currently unknown. Sequencing used immunoSEQ multiplex PCR; TCRdb keeps in-frame clones, though not all of them. Here the sample spans about 64,000 clones, about 88% being singletons. Germline CDR1 is MDHEN and CDR2 is SYDVKM. This CDR3 spans 15 amino acids. Trimming pared 3 bases from V and 3 bases from J, leaving 9 bases between. Time point denoted: week 11, during vaccination. Each dose delivered 300 ug of mutant IDH1 20-mer peptide subcutaneously with imiquimod. This material consisted of PBMCs, taken from a glioma patient whose treatment included an IDH1 peptide vaccine. The chain uses TRBV28 and TRBJ2-6; D is uncertain. This clonotype originated in a woman in her forties or fifties with glioma. The CDR3 bases are TGTGCCAGCAGTTTGAAACAATTTGGGGCCAACGTCCTGACTTTC. Residues: CASSLKQFGANVLTF.